The next 14 T cell receptor beta chains were all read from a single sample in a study of T cell changes during pregnancy in multiple sclerosis. The assay was immunoSEQ multiplex PCR, and TCRdb's table has in-frame clones only and misses some. Found here are some 56,000 clones, around 92% of them singletons; the top ten hold about 0.64%. Sequencing was performed on CD4+ T cells from peripheral blood mononuclear cells, taken after pregnancy. The receptors originated from a female donor with multiple sclerosis, enrolled in a pregnancy study.

V and J are TRBV14 and TRBJ1-5; unclear D gene. The CDR3 sequence is 13 residues long. Trimming took off 1 base at V and 6 bases at J, with 7 bases between the two ends. In germline, CDR1 is SGHDN, CDR2 FVKESK. In DNA form, the CDR3 reads TGTGCCAGCAGCCAAGGATTGAGTCAGCCCCAGCATTTT. This codes for CASSQGLSQPQHF.

V gene TRBV9 combines with J gene TRBJ2-2, with a tentative D call TRBD1 (6 bases). V shed 3 bases and J shed 3 bases, with 12 bases lying between them. Germline V gives CDR1 SGDLS, CDR2 YYNGEE. The CDR3 extends over 15 amino acids. The CDR3 reads CASSAQGTDTGELFF. In DNA form, the CDR3 reads TGTGCCAGCAGCGCACAGGGTACGGACACCGGGGAGCTGTTTTTT.

The CDR3 nucleotides read TGCGCCAGCAGCCCGCCTGGGCCGGCGGGGACCCAGTACTTC. Its protein is CASSPPGPAGTQYF. The rearrangement links TRBV5-1 to TRBJ2-5; a weak D match, TRBD2 (5 bases). Trimming took 4 bases from V and 7 from J, leaving 17 bases between them. The CDR3 contains 14 residues. Germline V CDR1 and CDR2: SGHRS, YFSETQ.

The rearrangement uses TRBV27 and TRBJ1-6, with TRBD1 matching 7 bases. Trimming took 5 bases from V and 10 from J; bases not matched to a gene: 14. The germline gives CDR1 MNHEY, CDR2 SMNVEV (reference sequence). CDR3 length equals 16 residues. CDR3 coding DNA: TGTGCCAGCAGTATAAGCCGGACGACAGGGTTCTCACCCCTCCACTTT. This encodes CASSISRTTGFSPLHF.

The chain carries TRBV7-3 and TRBJ2-1; TRBD2 aligns across 7 bases. The V segment lost 0 bases and the J segment 10 bases; nucleotides outside the gene matches: 3. Germline assignment: CDR1 SGHTA and CDR2 FQGTGA. This CDR3 has 13 residues. Written as DNA, the CDR3 is TGTGCCAGCAGCTTAACGGCTAGCGGAGAGCAGTTCTTC. Its protein is CASSLTASGEQFF.

Of note for this clone: The germline gene is not matched at one end of the junction; a read error may be the cause. The chain recombines TRBV19 with TRBJ1-3; D not resolved. The CDR3 has 11 residues. Germline CDR1 reads LNHDA; CDR2 reads SQIVND (reference sequence). The CDR3 loop is CASNGGNTIYF. The CDR3 DNA follows: TGTGCGAGTAACGGGGGAAACACCATATATTTT.

J is TRBJ1-1 and V is TRBV11-2; a possible D gene is TRBD1 (6 bases). Trimming left V 6 bases short and J 4 bases short, with 12 bases between. The germline CDR1 and CDR2 sequences are SGHAT and FQNNGV. This CDR3 has 13 residues. Here the CDR3 reads CASRKGVTTEAFF. CDR3 DNA: TGTGCCAGCAGGAAGGGGGTGACCACTGAAGCTTTCTTT.

This chain connects TRBV4-2 to TRBJ1-4; 7 bases agree with TRBD1. Germline V gene sequence: CDR1 LGHNA, CDR2 YNFKEQ. The CDR3 runs 15 residues. V shed 1 base and J 7 bases; nucleotides not matched to a gene: 6. The CDR3: CASSQVDRVAEKLFF. CDR3 DNA sequence: TGTGCCAGCAGCCAAGTTGACAGGGTGGCTGAAAAACTGTTTTTT.

The rearrangement joins TRBV6-1 to TRBJ2-2; D gene unclear. Germline CDR1 is MNHNS and CDR2 is SASEGT. This CDR3 is 12 amino acids long. Trimming took off 8 bases at V and 1 base at J, with 5 bases between the two ends. For the CDR3, the DNA is TGTGCCAGCTCCCGGAACACCGGGGAGCTGTTTTTT. This gives the protein CASSRNTGELFF.

This rearrangement joins TRBV9 to TRBJ1-4, with D perhaps matching TRBD1 (5 bases). The V end was cut by 3 bases, the J end by 7 bases, with 13 bases between. Per germline, CDR1 SGDLS and CDR2 YYNGEE. The CDR3 has 14 amino acids. The CDR3 here is CASSEQVDGEKLFF. In nucleotides, the CDR3 is TGTGCCAGCAGCGAACAGGTAGATGGTGAAAAACTGTTTTTT.

The genes are TRBV10-3 and TRBJ1-2, with D possibly being TRBD1 (6 bases). V was clipped by 4 bases and J by 2 bases, with 17 bases between them. CDR3 length: 16 amino acids. Germline CDR1 reads ENHRY; CDR2 reads SYGVKD. CDR3 bases: TGTGCCATCAGTGGAGGGGACAACACCGGCAACTATGGCTACACCTTC. This sequence encodes CAISGGDNTGNYGYTF.

This CDR3 is CASSRGGAEGNTEAFF. CDR3 bases: TGTGCCAGCAGTAGGGGGGGGGCCGAGGGAAACACTGAAGCTTTCTTT. The rearrangement joins TRBV5-4 to TRBJ1-1, with a tentative D call TRBD1 (6 bases). The CDR3 has 16 amino acids. Trimming removed 5 bases at V and 2 bases at J, with 19 bases between. The germline gives CDR1 SGHNT, CDR2 YYREEE (reference sequence).

The rearrangement uses TRBV7-9 and TRBJ2-7; a weak D match, TRBD2 (7 bases). V was clipped by 7 bases and J by 0 bases, with 13 bases between them. This CDR3 comprises 14 residues. The germline gives CDR1 SEHNR, CDR2 FQNEAQ (reference sequence). The CDR3 coding sequence is TGTGCCAGCATCAAGGGGGGGGCCTCCTACGAGCAGTACTTC. Translation: CASIKGGASYEQYF.

The chain couples TRBV19 to TRBJ1-5; TRBD1 matches at 7 bases. CDR3 length: 14 amino acids. V dropped 6 bases and J dropped 0; count of bases not matched to a gene: 2. Germline CDR1 reads LNHDA; CDR2 reads SQIVND (reference sequence). The CDR3 region is CASRDRYSNQPQHF. DNA of the CDR3: TGTGCCAGTAGGGACAGGTATAGCAATCAGCCCCAGCATTTT.